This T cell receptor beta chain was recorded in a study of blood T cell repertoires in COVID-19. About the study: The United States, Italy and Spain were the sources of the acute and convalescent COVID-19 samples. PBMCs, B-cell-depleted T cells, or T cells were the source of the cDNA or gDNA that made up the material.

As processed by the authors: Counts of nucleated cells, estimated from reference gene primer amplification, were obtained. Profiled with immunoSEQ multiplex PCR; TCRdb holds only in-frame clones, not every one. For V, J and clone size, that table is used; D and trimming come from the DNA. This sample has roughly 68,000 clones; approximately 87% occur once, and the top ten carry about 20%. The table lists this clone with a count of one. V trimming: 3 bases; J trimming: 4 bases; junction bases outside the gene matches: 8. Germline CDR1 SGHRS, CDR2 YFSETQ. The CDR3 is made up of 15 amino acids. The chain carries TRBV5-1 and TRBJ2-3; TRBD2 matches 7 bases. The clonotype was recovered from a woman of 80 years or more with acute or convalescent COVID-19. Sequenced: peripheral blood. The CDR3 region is CASSSGAGEADTQYF. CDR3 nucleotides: TGCGCCAGCAGCTCTGGTGCGGGAGAAGCAGATACGCAGTATTTT.